This TCR beta chain came from a study of human T cells and chemical hapten exposure. Study context: There were per-sample TCR yield variations, arising mainly from small pooled library volume differences.

This clonotype came up many times. The antigen remains undetermined. Sample time point: patch test 2, 6 weeks after DPC sensitization. Stated treatment: therapeutic diphenylcyclopropenone sensitization with weekly scalp DPC. Germline lookup yields CDR1 SGHAT and CDR2 FQDESV (reference sequence). The CDR3 is made up of 15 amino acids. Trimming removed 1 base from V and 2 bases from J, with 10 bases in between. Points from the study as a whole: More PT1 expanded TCRs went with higher patch test scores. The study found expanded TCRs formed significantly more large CDR3 similarity clusters than controls.

The library tagged each cDNA molecule with unique molecular identifiers. TCRdb re-called the RACE reads through MiXCR, storing one row per CDR3 protein. The table includes approximately 91,000 distinct CDR3 sequences, roughly 11% detected once. The chain combines TRBV11-1 with TRBJ2-3; no reliable D call. The specimen comprised whole blood, sampled in connection with sensitization to the hapten diphenylcyclopropenone (DPC). This TCR derives from a man aged 18 to 29 with alopecia areata. Some clones in this sample may be carry-over from other donors' samples. CDR3 DNA sequence: TGTGCCAGCAGCTTAGTTTGGGGATACACAGATACGCAGTATTTT. Amino acid sequence: CASSLVWGYTDTQYF.